Presented here are 21 T cell receptor beta chains from one specimen sequenced in a study of cytomegalovirus exposure and HLA in healthy donors. In the PCR, 60 Vbeta and 13 Jbeta primers were used. Only in-frame clones appear in the TCRdb table, and some are missing; sequencing was by immunoSEQ multiplex PCR. This table holds some 190,000 clones, 81% found once. Sample: PBMCs. Receptors were obtained from a man between 18 and 29 years old in good health and CMV-seronegative.

The V gene is TRBV7-9, the J gene TRBJ2-2, with 13 bases fitting TRBD2. This CDR3 comprises 16 residues. Germline V gene sequence: CDR1 SEHNR, CDR2 FQNEAQ (reference sequence). The ends lost 5 bases at V and 8 bases at J; junction bases unmatched: 8. The CDR3 bases are TGTGCCAGCAGCCACGGGGGGACTAGCGGGATAGGGGAGCTGTTTTTT. Protein product: CASSHGGTSGIGELFF.

V usage is TRBV7-6 and J usage is TRBJ2-7; 7 nucleotides align to TRBD1. The junction had 10 bases not matched to a gene; V was cut back by 5 bases and J by 3 bases. There are 15 residues in the CDR3. Germline V gene lookup returns CDR1 SGHVS and CDR2 FNYEAQ. In DNA form, the CDR3 reads TGTGCCAGCAGCCAGGACGACAGGGACAACTACGAGCAGTACTTC. Its protein is CASSQDDRDNYEQYF.

This clone was detected once. The V and J genes are TRBV18 and TRBJ2-5; TRBD2 matches at 7 bases. The CDR3 extends over 16 amino acids. Trimming removed 3 bases from V and 2 bases from J; junction bases left unmatched: 9. Germline CDR1 reads KGHSH; CDR2 reads LQKENI. CDR3 nucleotide sequence: TGTGCCAGCTCACCCCGTTGGGGGAGGGGTCAAGAGACCCAGTACTTC. Protein sequence: CASSPRWGRGQETQYF.

The rearrangement uses TRBV5-1 and TRBJ2-6; TRBD1 matches at 9 bases. The germline V gene has CDR1 SGHRS and CDR2 YFSETQ. J was trimmed by 1 base and V by 2 bases; bases with no gene match: 13. This CDR3 is built from 20 residues. The CDR3, as DNA: TGCGCCAGCAGCTTAGGGGGCCCGGGACAGGGTTCTTCTGGGGCCAACGTCCTGACTTTC. The encoded protein is CASSLGGPGQGSSGANVLTF.

As for this clone: The sample carries other DNA sequences with the same CDR3. The genes are TRBV6-6 and TRBJ1-4; D unclear. V was shortened by 0 bases and J by 3 bases, with 11 bases between the two germline ends. Germline CDR1 and CDR2: MNHNY and SVGAGI (reference sequence). This CDR3 comprises 16 residues. CDR3 DNA: TGTGCCAGCAGTTACTCGTACCGGAGCTCTAATGAAAAACTGTTTTTT. This translates into CASSYSYRSSNEKLFF.

J is TRBJ2-1 and V is TRBV2; TRBD2 matches at 8 bases. The CDR3 sequence is 15 residues long. The germline V gene has CDR1 SNHLY and CDR2 FYNNEI. With 8 bases clipped from V and 5 bases from J, the junction kept 11 bases outside the gene matches. This chain's CDR3 is CASGTAPGLDNEQFF. In nucleotides, the CDR3 is TGTGCCAGCGGTACTGCTCCGGGACTAGACAATGAGCAGTTCTTC.

On this clone: Relative to the germline gene, one junction end is altered; a read error may explain this. V and J are TRBV7-9 and TRBJ1-2; 8 positions match TRBD1. Per germline, CDR1 SEHNR and CDR2 FQNEAQ (reference sequence). The CDR3 contains 16 residues. The CDR3 spells CSSSLVALGQGNGYTF. CDR3 nucleotides: TGTTCCAGCAGCTTAGTCGCCCTCGGACAGGGAAATGGCTACACCTTC. The full variable domain, with the rest looked up from reference TRBV7-9 and TRBJ1-2, is DTGVSQNPRHKITKRGQNVTFRCDPISEHNRLYWYRQTLGQGPEFLTYFQNEAQLEKSRLLSDRFSAERPKGSFSTLEIQRTEQGDSAMYLCSSSLVALGQGNGYTFGSGTRLTVV.

This chain links TRBV9 with TRBJ2-1, with 14 positions matching TRBD2. Germline loops: CDR1 SGDLS, CDR2 YYNGEE. V dropped 0 bases and J dropped 6; count of bases not matched to a gene: 8. This CDR3 spans 18 amino acids. CDR3 DNA sequence: TGTGCCAGCAGCGTAGCCCGACTAGCGGGGGGGCCGTTCAATGAGCAGTTCTTC. It specifies CASSVARLAGGPFNEQFF. Filled out from reference TRBV9 and TRBJ2-1, the complete variable domain reads DSGVTQTPKHLITATGQRVTLRCSPRSGDLSVYWYQQSLDQGLQFLIQYYNGEERAKGNILERFSAQQFPDLHSELNLSSLELGDSALYFCASSVARLAGGPFNEQFFGPGTRLTVL.

The chain is built from TRBV7-2 and TRBJ2-3, with D possibly being TRBD1 (5 bases). Germline assignment: CDR1 SGHTA and CDR2 FQGNSA. The CDR3 has 19 residues. V gave up 1 base and J gave up 0 bases, with 20 bases separating them. The CDR3, as DNA: TGTGCCAGCAGCTTAGAGGTGACAGAGCCCCAAGTTAGCACAGATACGCAGTATTTT. This codes for CASSLEVTEPQVSTDTQYF.

The chain joins TRBV19 to TRBJ1-6; possible D gene TRBD1, 6 bases. Germline CDR1 reads LNHDA; CDR2 reads SQIVND (reference sequence). Trimming cost V 3 bases and J 13 bases, with 10 bases left between them. The CDR3 is made up of 12 amino acids. The CDR3 DNA sequence: TGTGCCAGTAGTATGGGGGGGCAGCCCCTCCACTTT. Protein product: CASSMGGQPLHF. The complete variable domain, with remaining parts taken from reference TRBV19 and TRBJ1-6, reads DGGITQSPKYLFRKEGQNVTLSCEQNLNHDAMYWYRQDPGQGLRLIYYSQIVNDFQKGDIAEGYSVSREKKESFPLTVTSAQKNPTAFYLCASSMGGQPLHFGNGTRLTVT.

The V and J genes are TRBV4-3 and TRBJ2-3; 7 bases are a match to TRBD2. Trimming cost V 0 bases and J 2 bases; bases outside gene matches: 14. CDR3 length: 19 amino acids. The germline V gene has CDR1 LGHNA and CDR2 YSLEER. The CDR3 loop is CASSQELIRASGLTDTQYF. The CDR3, as DNA: TGCGCCAGCAGCCAAGAATTAATTCGGGCTAGCGGACTCACAGATACGCAGTATTTT.

This clone was found once. This rearrangement joins TRBV19 to TRBJ1-6, with D possibly TRBD1 on 5 matching bases. There are 15 residues in the CDR3. The germline CDR1 and CDR2 sequences are LNHDA and SQIVND (reference sequence). V lost 7 bases and J 7 bases, leaving 17 bases between the germline ends. The CDR3 reads CASKMGQGMNSPLHF. DNA for the CDR3: TGTGCCAGTAAAATGGGGCAGGGTATGAATTCACCCCTCCACTTT. The complete variable domain, with remaining parts taken from reference TRBV19 and TRBJ1-6, reads DGGITQSPKYLFRKEGQNVTLSCEQNLNHDAMYWYRQDPGQGLRLIYYSQIVNDFQKGDIAEGYSVSREKKESFPLTVTSAQKNPTAFYLCASKMGQGMNSPLHFGNGTRLTVT.

The chain recombines TRBV7-6 with TRBJ1-1, with a tentative D call TRBD1 (6 bases). This CDR3 is built from 17 residues. In germline, CDR1 is SGHVS, CDR2 FNYEAQ. Trimming removed 11 bases at V and 5 bases at J, with 30 bases between. The CDR3: CAGWTQEPQGSQTEAFF. CDR3 DNA sequence: TGTGCCGGTTGGACCCAAGAGCCCCAGGGGAGTCAGACTGAAGCTTTCTTT.

The rearrangement links TRBV4-3 to TRBJ2-1, with 8 nucleotides matching TRBD2. CDR3 length: 20 amino acids. Losses at the gene ends were 1 base for V and 6 bases for J; bases not matched to a gene: 20. Germline values: CDR1 LGHNA, CDR2 YSLEER. In DNA, the CDR3 is TGCGCCAGCAGCCAAGCTCTTCTAGCGGGCCAGAGTCATACTTCCAATGAGCAGTTCTTC. Residues: CASSQALLAGQSHTSNEQFF.

This clone appeared a single time. A read error may account for a junction end that differs from germline. The V gene is TRBV7-9, the J gene TRBJ2-3; 10 positions match TRBD1. Germline CDR1 reads SEHNR; CDR2 reads FQNEAQ (reference sequence). This CDR3 is 15 amino acids long. CDR3 residues: CSSSPGTGDTDTQYF. CDR3 bases: TGTTCCAGCAGCCCCGGGACAGGGGACACAGATACGCAGTATTTT.

The chain uses TRBV10-2 and TRBJ2-1, with TRBD2 matching 14 bases. Unmatched junction bases numbered 14, after V lost 6 bases and J lost 7 bases. The CDR3 is 18 residues long. Looked up from germline, CDR1 is WSHSY and CDR2 is SAAADI. The DNA for the CDR3 is TGCGCCAGCAGATTCGGGACTAGCGGGGGACTATTGGCTAATGAGCAGTTCTTC. Its translation: CASRFGTSGGLLANEQFF.

The chain carries TRBV5-1 and TRBJ2-1, with TRBD2 matching over 14 bases. V shed 1 base and J 0 bases; nucleotides not matched to a gene: 6. The CDR3 is 19 amino acids. The germline V gene has CDR1 SGHRS and CDR2 YFSETQ. The CDR3 nucleotides are TGCGCCAGCAGCTTGAGGACTAGCGGGGGGCCGAGCTCCTACAATGAGCAGTTCTTC. This codes for CASSLRTSGGPSSYNEQFF.

The V call is TRBV4-3, the J call TRBJ2-3, with D uncertain. The germline V gene has CDR1 LGHNA and CDR2 YSLEER. The CDR3 totals 16 residues. V dropped 2 bases and J dropped 3 bases, with 15 bases sitting between them. The CDR3 here is CASSQHGEARTDTQYF. The DNA for the CDR3 is TGCGCCAGCAGCCAACACGGCGAGGCGCGAACAGATACGCAGTATTTT.

This clone was counted between two and nine times. The V gene is TRBV5-5, the J gene TRBJ1-5; TRBD1 matches at 7 bases. The CDR3 has 15 residues. V gave up 4 bases and J gave up 3 bases; unmatched junction bases: 7. CDR1 and CDR2 (germline): SGHKS, YYEKEE (reference sequence). In DNA, the CDR3 is TGTGCCAGCAGCCGACAGACAGGGTCCAATCAGCCCCAGCATTTT. This gives the protein CASSRQTGSNQPQHF. Supplemented by reference TRBV5-5 and TRBJ1-5, the full variable domain reads DAGVTQSPTHLIKTRGQQVTLRCSPISGHKSVSWYQQVLGQGPQFIFQYYEKEERGRGNFPDRFSARQFPNYSSELNVNALLLGDSALYLCASSRQTGSNQPQHFGDGTRLSIL.

The genes are TRBV19 and TRBJ2-5; maybe TRBD2 (6 bases). Trimming removed 6 bases at V and 5 bases at J, with 16 bases between. CDR3 length: 14 residues. Germline lookup yields CDR1 LNHDA and CDR2 SQIVND (reference sequence). DNA for the CDR3: TGTGCCAGTAGGAACGGGGCCGGAGGGGAGACCCAGTACTTC. As protein: CASRNGAGGETQYF. The full variable domain, its missing parts supplied by reference TRBV19 and TRBJ2-5, is DGGITQSPKYLFRKEGQNVTLSCEQNLNHDAMYWYRQDPGQGLRLIYYSQIVNDFQKGDIAEGYSVSREKKESFPLTVTSAQKNPTAFYLCASRNGAGGETQYFGPGTRLLVL.

The chain has TRBV18 and TRBJ1-2; 7 bases agree with TRBD1. This CDR3 is 15 amino acids long. Germline CDR1 reads KGHSH; CDR2 reads LQKENI. The V gene end was trimmed by 3 bases and the J gene end by 8 bases; junction bases not matched to a gene: 12. The CDR3 protein is CASSPQLDRAGGYTF. CDR3 DNA sequence: TGTGCCAGCTCACCCCAACTCGACAGGGCTGGAGGCTACACCTTC.